These 15 T cell receptor beta chains share one sample of origin, sequenced in a study of blood T cell repertoires in COVID-19. Measured with immunoSEQ multiplex PCR; TCRdb has only the in-frame clones, and not every one. The sample consists of some 100,000 clones, approximately 91% of them appearing once. The material sequenced was peripheral blood. All receptors derive from an older woman with acute or convalescent COVID-19.

CDR3: CASSLATGGHTIYF. The CDR3, as DNA: TGTGCCAGCAGCCTCGCGACAGGGGGGCACACCATATATTTT. The gene calls are TRBV13 and TRBJ1-3; 9 bases agree with TRBD1. The ends lost 5 bases at V and 8 bases at J; junction bases unmatched: 7. The CDR3 is 14 amino acids. Germline V gene lookup returns CDR1 PRHDT and CDR2 FYEKMQ (reference sequence).

The chain combines TRBV5-1 with TRBJ1-2; a possible D gene is TRBD1 (5 bases). CDR3 size: 16 residues. V was trimmed by 0 bases and J by 4 bases, leaving 16 bases between them. Germline CDR1 SGHRS, CDR2 YFSETQ. CDR3 DNA: TGCGCCAGCAGCTTGGGTCAGGGCCGGGTTAGCTATGGCTACACCTTC. It yields the protein CASSLGQGRVSYGYTF.

The V gene is TRBV5-1, the J gene TRBJ2-1; 7 nucleotides align to TRBD2. With V trimmed by 1 base and J by 7 bases, 5 bases remained unmatched. This CDR3 has 14 residues. Looked up from germline, CDR1 is SGHRS and CDR2 is YFSETQ. The CDR3 coding sequence is TGCGCCAGCAGCTTGTCAGCGGGGTTAAATGAGCAGTTCTTC. Amino acid sequence: CASSLSAGLNEQFF. The full variable domain, with the rest looked up from reference TRBV5-1 and TRBJ2-1, is KAGVTQTPRYLIKTRGQQVTLSCSPISGHRSVSWYQQTPGQGLQFLFEYFSETQRNKGNFPGRFSGRQFSNSRSEMNVSTLELGDSALYLCASSLSAGLNEQFFGPGTRLTVL.

V is TRBV7-9 and J is TRBJ2-1; possibly TRBD2 for D (6 bases). Looked up from germline, CDR1 is SEHNR and CDR2 is FQNEAQ (reference sequence). The CDR3 extends over 15 amino acids. The ends were cut back, 5 bases at V and 7 bases at J, with 18 bases in the middle. CDR3 bases: TGTGCCAGCAGCGCCGGGACTGACTTGGCGAATGAGCAGTTCTTC. Amino acid sequence: CASSAGTDLANEQFF.

CDR3 coding DNA: TGTGCCAGCAGCTTACCAACAGGAGGGGGCTACACCTTC. Its protein is CASSLPTGGGYTF. The chain employs TRBV5-4 and TRBJ1-2, with D possibly TRBD1 on 5 matching bases. V gave up 2 bases and J gave up 8 bases, with 13 bases separating them. The CDR3 loop spans 13 amino acids. Germline V gives CDR1 SGHNT, CDR2 YYREEE (reference sequence).

This chain links TRBV5-1 with TRBJ2-1, with TRBD2 identical over 11 bases. This CDR3 contains 15 residues. The germline CDR1 and CDR2 sequences are SGHRS and YFSETQ. V was pared by 4 bases and J by 7 bases, with 7 bases of the junction left unmatched. Here the CDR3 reads CASSLSTSGRNEQFF. The CDR3 DNA sequence: TGCGCCAGCAGCCTATCTACTAGCGGGAGAAATGAGCAGTTCTTC. Drawing the rest from reference TRBV5-1 and TRBJ2-1, the complete variable domain is KAGVTQTPRYLIKTRGQQVTLSCSPISGHRSVSWYQQTPGQGLQFLFEYFSETQRNKGNFPGRFSGRQFSNSRSEMNVSTLELGDSALYLCASSLSTSGRNEQFFGPGTRLTVL.

The genes are TRBV6-6 and TRBJ1-5; the D gene is possibly TRBD1 (6 bases). The CDR3 spans 14 residues. Germline lookup yields CDR1 MNHNY and CDR2 SVGAGI (reference sequence). The V gene lost 6 bases and the J gene lost 5 bases, with 14 bases spanning the gap. The CDR3 DNA follows: TGTGCCAGCAGCGTGGACAGTTCCTATCAGCCCCAGCATTTT. Translated, it gives CASSVDSSYQPQHF.

The chain couples TRBV5-1 to TRBJ2-2; no clear D. Germline loops: CDR1 SGHRS, CDR2 YFSETQ. The CDR3 is made up of 13 amino acids. Trimming took 5 bases from V and 1 from J, leaving 6 bases between them. CDR3 in DNA: TGCGCCAGCAGAGCCATGAACACCGGGGAGCTGTTTTTT. Amino acids: CASRAMNTGELFF.

The chain recombines TRBV5-3 with TRBJ2-7; the D gene is possibly TRBD2 (6 bases). TRBV5-3 is placed among ORFs of uncertain function. There are 14 residues in the CDR3. V lost 0 bases to trimming and J lost 3 bases, with 10 bases between them. The CDR3 loop is CARSLELADYEQYF. CDR3 bases: TGTGCCAGAAGCTTGGAACTAGCAGACTACGAGCAGTACTTC.

This clone came up once. CDR3 loop: CASSMGGADTQYF. In DNA, the CDR3 is TGTGCCAGTAGTATGGGGGGGGCAGATACGCAGTATTTT. The rearrangement links TRBV19 to TRBJ2-3; 7 nucleotides match TRBD2. The CDR3 loop spans 13 amino acids. Germline-derived CDR1 and CDR2 are LNHDA and SQIVND (reference sequence). The J segment lost 4 bases and the V segment lost 3 bases, leaving 1 base of the junction unmatched.

This clone was observed once. The chain employs TRBV28 and TRBJ2-1; TRBD1 aligns across 9 bases. CDR3 length: 15 amino acids. Germline V gene lookup returns CDR1 MDHEN and CDR2 SYDVKM. Trimming took 5 bases from V and 9 from J; bases not matched to a gene: 11. The CDR3 is CASSIIGTGFGEQFF. The CDR3 coding sequence is TGTGCCAGCAGTATCATCGGGACAGGGTTTGGTGAGCAGTTCTTC. The full variable domain, with the rest looked up from reference TRBV28 and TRBJ2-1, is DVKVTQSSRYLVKRTGEKVFLECVQDMDHENMFWYRQDPGLGLRLIYFSYDVKMKEKGDIPEGYSVSREKKERFSLILESASTNQTSMYLCASSIIGTGFGEQFFGPGTRLTVL.

The CDR3, as DNA: TGTGCCACCAGCAGTCCGGGGAACACTGAAGCTTTCTTT. The encoded protein is CATSSPGNTEAFF. The chain recombines TRBV15 with TRBJ1-1; D is unresolved. CDR3 size: 13 residues. The V gene's germline CDR1 is LNHNV and CDR2 YYDKDF (reference sequence). V was pared by 3 bases and J by 1 base, with 6 bases between. Complete variable domain (other parts from reference TRBV15 and TRBJ1-1): DAMVIQNPRYQVTQFGKPVTLSCSQTLNHNVMYWYQQKSSQAPKLLFHYYDKDFNNEADTPDNFQSRRPNTSFCFLDIRSPGLGDTAMYLCATSSPGNTEAFFGQGTRLTVV.

This clone was detected a few times. V usage is TRBV5-8 and J usage is TRBJ1-3; TRBD1 is a possible D gene (6 bases). This CDR3 region has 16 residues. Germline V lookup: CDR1 SGHTS, CDR2 YDEGEE. The V end was cut by 4 bases, the J end by 4 bases, with 18 bases between. The CDR3 loop is CASSLRDMMVGNTIYF. The CDR3 DNA follows: TGTGCCAGCAGCCTCCGGGACATGATGGTGGGAAACACCATATATTTT. The variable domain in full, with the rest retrieved from reference TRBV5-8 and TRBJ1-3, is EAGVTQSPTHLIKTRGQQATLRCSPISGHTSVYWYQQALGLGLQFLLWYDEGEERNRGNFPPRFSGRQFPNYSSELNVNALELEDSALYLCASSLRDMMVGNTIYFGEGSWLTVV.

This sequence joins TRBV28 and TRBJ1-4, with 9 bases fitting TRBD1. The CDR3 has 14 residues. Germline V gene lookup returns CDR1 MDHEN and CDR2 SYDVKM. J gave up 8 bases and V 1 base, and 2 bases lay outside the gene matches. The CDR3 region has the DNA TGTGCCAGCAGTTTATCCGGACAGGGGGAAAAACTGTTTTTT. Its protein is CASSLSGQGEKLFF.

The chain employs TRBV18 and TRBJ1-5; D possibly corresponds to TRBD1 (5 bases). The CDR3 has 16 residues. Germline V gene sequence: CDR1 KGHSH, CDR2 LQKENI. V was clipped by 4 bases and J by 4 bases, with 17 bases between them. The CDR3 sequence: CASSLPGTGTNQPQHF. The CDR3 bases are TGTGCCAGCTCACTGCCGGGAACGGGGACTAATCAGCCCCAGCATTTT.